The 28 T cell receptor beta chains presented below share a single source sample, sequenced in a study of CD8+ T cells in alopecia areata. Investigators isolated RNA and reverse transcribed it into cDNA to act as the sequencing template. Produced via immunoSEQ multiplex PCR; TCRdb's table is partial and in-frame only. This sample yields 130,000 or so clones, of which about 51% are seen a single time; roughly a tenth belongs to the top ten. Sample: NKG2D-low CD8+ T cells sorted from blood. The source is a human donor with alopecia areata.

Concerning this clone itself: The sample has other DNA sequences that encode this CDR3 too. The chain couples TRBV29-1 to TRBJ2-7, with D uncertain. The CDR3 covers 11 residues. The germline V gene has CDR1 SQVTM and CDR2 ANQGSEA. Trimming removed 1 base at V and 4 bases at J, with 5 bases between. CDR3 residues: CSVEGPYEQYF. The CDR3 DNA is TGCAGCGTTGAAGGTCCATACGAGCAGTACTTC.

The gene calls are TRBV29-1 and TRBJ2-1; D gene ambiguous. CDR1 is SQVTM and CDR2 is ANQGSEA in the germline V gene. The CDR3 length is 13 residues. The V end was cut by 1 base, the J end by 6 bases, with 10 bases between. The CDR3 region is CSVEVLLSNEQFF. In DNA, the CDR3 is TGCAGCGTTGAAGTTCTCCTATCCAATGAGCAGTTCTTC.

On this clone: This same CDR3 is encoded by further DNA sequences in the sample. This CDR3 is CSVELAGFSTDTQYF. Here the CDR3 DNA reads TGCAGCGTTGAGTTAGCGGGGTTTAGCACAGATACGCAGTATTTT. The rearrangement joins TRBV29-1 to TRBJ2-3; 8 positions match TRBD2. Germline V lookup: CDR1 SQVTM, CDR2 ANQGSEA. The CDR3 runs 15 residues. V dropped 3 bases and J dropped 0; count of bases not matched to a gene: 5.

This clone has more than one count but fewer than ten. The chain has TRBV29-1 and TRBJ2-3; D may be TRBD2 (5 bases). Trimming stripped 3 bases from V and 2 bases from J, with 15 bases between. The CDR3 is 15 residues long. Per germline, CDR1 SQVTM and CDR2 ANQGSEA. This chain's CDR3 is CSVDSMSGFTDTQYF. For the CDR3, the DNA is TGCAGCGTTGACAGTATGTCGGGATTCACAGATACGCAGTATTTT.

This clone has only a few counts. This chain joins TRBV27 and TRBJ1-5; D gene ambiguous. The CDR3 has 13 residues. The V gene lost 3 bases and the J gene lost 7 bases, with 10 bases spanning the gap. Germline V gene data show CDR1 as MNHEY and CDR2 as SMNVEV (reference sequence). The CDR3 DNA reads as TGTGCCAGCAGTTTGTCAGGAGACCAGCCCCAGCATTTT. It encodes CASSLSGDQPQHF.

This rearrangement joins TRBV28 to TRBJ1-5; maybe TRBD1 (6 bases). V was clipped by 8 bases and J by 1 base, with 12 bases between them. CDR3 length equals 14 residues. The V gene's germline CDR1 is MDHEN and CDR2 SYDVKM. The CDR3 DNA follows: TGTGCCAGCGAACAGGGTATGAGCAATCAGCCCCAGCATTTT. Its protein product is CASEQGMSNQPQHF.

The chain recombines TRBV27 with TRBJ2-1; D possibly corresponds to TRBD2 (7 bases). The CDR3 totals 13 residues. Trimming pared 5 bases from V and 12 bases from J, leaving 17 bases between. From germline, CDR1 is MNHEY and CDR2 SMNVEV (reference sequence). This CDR3 is CASSTRGAPVQFF. CDR3 DNA sequence: TGTGCCAGCAGTACCCGGGGGGCTCCGGTGCAGTTCTTC.

The V gene is TRBV4-2, the J gene TRBJ2-1; maybe TRBD1 (6 bases). CDR3 length: 16 residues. V was pared by 5 bases and J by 7 bases, with 21 bases between. Germline CDR1 reads LGHNA; CDR2 reads YNFKEQ. The CDR3: CASSSRGGSLGNEQFF. The CDR3 DNA reads as TGTGCCAGCAGCAGCAGAGGGGGTTCCCTGGGAAATGAGCAGTTCTTC.

This chain connects TRBV7-9 to TRBJ2-4, with a weak D call TRBD1 (5 bases). The CDR3 covers 12 residues. V gave up 1 base and J gave up 7 bases, with 5 bases separating them. From germline, CDR1 is SEHNR and CDR2 FQNEAQ (reference sequence). CDR3 sequence: CASSLGQNIQYF. In DNA, the CDR3 is TGTGCCAGCAGCTTAGGACAGAACATTCAGTACTTC.

This clone was picked up a small number of times. The chain carries TRBV7-9 and TRBJ1-2; TRBD1 aligns across 7 bases. The CDR3 runs 15 residues. CDR1 SEHNR and CDR2 FQNEAQ come from the germline V gene (reference sequence). V shed 5 bases and J 0 bases; nucleotides not matched to a gene: 6. CDR3 in DNA: TGTGCCAGCAGCGCACGGGGGACAGCTAACTATGGCTACACCTTC. It yields the protein CASSARGTANYGYTF.

V gene TRBV9 combines with J gene TRBJ1-1, with 9 bases aligning to TRBD1. This CDR3 is built from 14 residues. Germline V gives CDR1 SGDLS, CDR2 YYNGEE. V lost 4 bases, J lost 10 bases, and 11 bases stayed unmatched. The chain's CDR3 is CASSSTGGSGLAFF. As DNA, the CDR3 is TGTGCCAGCAGCTCGACAGGGGGGTCAGGTTTAGCTTTCTTT.

This clone came up a few times. The chain joins TRBV29-1 to TRBJ2-7; a possible D gene is TRBD1 (6 bases). This CDR3 has 13 residues. Trimming removed 5 bases at V and 4 bases at J, with 15 bases between. Germline assignment: CDR1 SQVTM and CDR2 ANQGSEA. CDR3 sequence: CSVRSGTSYEQYF. DNA for the CDR3: TGCAGCGTTCGTTCCGGGACAAGTTACGAGCAGTACTTC.

This clone occurred a few times. The chain carries TRBV7-2 and TRBJ2-5; 10 bases align to TRBD1. Per germline, CDR1 SGHTA and CDR2 FQGNSA. This CDR3 is 15 amino acids long. V dropped 5 bases and J dropped 5; count of bases not matched to a gene: 8. CDR3 sequence: CASSLPTGGEETQYF. The CDR3 region has the DNA TGTGCCAGCAGCCTCCCGACAGGGGGCGAGGAGACCCAGTACTTC.

The chain uses TRBV30 and TRBJ2-6; maybe TRBD1 (5 bases). Deletions cut 3 bases from V and 1 base from J, with 22 bases between. This CDR3 region has 19 residues. Germline V gives CDR1 GTSNPN, CDR2 SVGIG (reference sequence). CDR3 bases: TGTGCCTGGAGCGGCGCCGGGCAGGGCGAACAATCTGGGGCCAACGTCCTGACTTTC. It translates to CAWSGAGQGEQSGANVLTF.

The chain carries TRBV27 and TRBJ1-1, with TRBD1 identical over 9 bases. CDR1 is MNHEY and CDR2 is SMNVEV in the germline V gene (reference sequence). Unmatched junction bases numbered 5, after V lost 6 bases and J lost 0 bases. This CDR3 comprises 15 residues. The CDR3 loop is CASSRTGELNTEAFF. In DNA form, the CDR3 reads TGTGCCAGCAGCCGGACAGGGGAACTGAACACTGAAGCTTTCTTT.

The rearrangement links TRBV6-5 to TRBJ2-1; D remains unclear. Germline CDR1 and CDR2: MNHEY and SVGAGI. The length of the CDR3 is 14 residues. V shed 1 base and J shed 12 bases, with 16 bases lying between them. The CDR3 DNA follows: TGTGCCAGCAGTTACTATCCAGGATTAAAGGGGCAGTTCTTC. Amino acid sequence: CASSYYPGLKGQFF.

This clone showed up just a few times. CDR3 DNA sequence: TGCAGCGTCGGGGGCGGGACAGATGAAAAACTGTTTTTT. It specifies CSVGGGTDEKLFF. This chain uses TRBV29-1 with TRBJ1-4; TRBD1 aligns across 7 bases. V trimming: 6 bases; J trimming: 6 bases; junction bases outside the gene matches: 7. CDR1 SQVTM and CDR2 ANQGSEA come from the germline V gene. The CDR3 extends over 13 amino acids.

The chain links TRBV4-3 to TRBJ2-7; 7 nucleotides match TRBD1. Germline V lookup: CDR1 LGHNA, CDR2 YSLEER. Trimming at V came to 5 bases and at J to 5 bases, leaving 3 bases not matched to a gene. The CDR3 runs to 12 residues. The CDR3 sequence: CASSTGTDEQYF. CDR3 nucleotides: TGCGCCAGCAGCACGGGGACAGACGAGCAGTACTTC.

The V gene is TRBV4-3, the J gene TRBJ2-2; 12 positions match TRBD2. Germline values: CDR1 LGHNA, CDR2 YSLEER. The CDR3 is made up of 19 amino acids. The trim removed 1 base at V and 3 bases at J, leaving 9 bases unmatched. CDR3 residues: CASSQVASGRAIHTGELFF. DNA for the CDR3: TGCGCCAGCAGCCAAGTGGCTAGCGGGAGGGCCATTCACACCGGGGAGCTGTTTTTT.

This clone was picked up a small number of times. The genes are TRBV29-1 and TRBJ2-3, with 10 bases aligning to TRBD2. This CDR3 is 15 amino acids long. Germline V gene data show CDR1 as SQVTM and CDR2 as ANQGSEA. Unmatched junction bases numbered 8, after V lost 4 bases and J lost 4 bases. Here the CDR3 reads CSVVEPSGRPDTQYF. As DNA, the CDR3 is TGCAGCGTTGTAGAACCTAGCGGGAGACCAGATACGCAGTATTTT.

V is TRBV30 and J is TRBJ2-1, with D unresolved. This CDR3 is built from 13 residues. Looked up from germline, CDR1 is GTSNPN and CDR2 is SVGIG (reference sequence). The V end was cut by 7 bases, the J end by 1 base, with 11 bases between. The CDR3 nucleotides read TGTGCCTTAGACATGGGGTCCTACAATGAGCAGTTCTTC. Translation: CALDMGSYNEQFF.

The table lists this clone with a few counts. The chain couples TRBV28 to TRBJ2-3; TRBD2 matches 10 bases. J lost 5 bases, V lost 1 base, and 9 bases had no gene match. The CDR3 sequence is 17 residues long. The germline V gene encodes CDR1 MDHEN and CDR2 SYDVKM. The CDR3: CASSLSSGRAGGDTQYF. For the CDR3, the DNA is TGTGCCAGCAGTTTATCCAGCGGGAGGGCCGGGGGAGATACGCAGTATTTT.

The genes are TRBV20-1 and TRBJ2-2; D is ambiguous. Trimming removed 4 bases from V and 7 bases from J, with 7 bases in between. The germline CDR1 and CDR2 sequences are DFQATT and SNEGSKA (reference sequence). The CDR3 runs to 11 residues. This chain's CDR3 is CSANRVGELFF. CDR3 nucleotides: TGCAGTGCTAATCGCGTCGGGGAGCTGTTTTTT.

This clone was seen more than once but under ten times. V and J are TRBV29-1 and TRBJ2-1; 9 bases are a match to TRBD2. Germline CDR1 and CDR2: SQVTM and ANQGSEA. The ends lost 0 bases at V and 4 bases at J; junction bases unmatched: 13. The CDR3 runs 18 residues. The CDR3 region has the DNA TGCAGCGTTGAAGATCGGTCCAGCGGGGGGCCCAATTACAATGAGCAGTTCTTC. Translation: CSVEDRSSGGPNYNEQFF.

This clone was counted between two and nine times. The chain has TRBV28 and TRBJ1-1; no clear D. This CDR3 contains 12 residues. Trimming shortened V by 7 bases and J by 7 bases, and 13 bases separated the two germline ends. Germline V CDR1 and CDR2: MDHEN, SYDVKM. The CDR3 loop is CASTTDRYEAFF. The CDR3 DNA sequence: TGTGCCAGCACTACCGACCGTTATGAAGCTTTCTTT.

This clone was detected only a few times. This chain uses TRBV28 with TRBJ1-5, with no clear D. The CDR3 has 14 amino acids. Trimming cost V 6 bases and J 0 bases, with 9 bases left between them. Germline values: CDR1 MDHEN, CDR2 SYDVKM. CDR3 in amino acids: CASSLTVSNQPQHF. CDR3 in DNA: TGTGCCAGCAGCCTGACGGTTAGCAATCAGCCCCAGCATTTT.

The chain has TRBV14 and TRBJ2-6; D perhaps matches TRBD1 (6 bases). Trimming pared 5 bases from V and 2 bases from J, leaving 10 bases between. Looked up from germline, CDR1 is SGHDN and CDR2 is FVKESK. This CDR3 contains 15 residues. As DNA, the CDR3 is TGTGCCAGCAGCATCCACAGGGCTGGGGCCAACGTCCTGACTTTC. Amino acid sequence: CASSIHRAGANVLTF.

Only a few counts were recorded for this clone. The V and J genes are TRBV7-9 and TRBJ2-2, with D unresolved. The V and J ends lost 4 bases and 6 bases respectively, with 6 bases between them. Germline V gene sequence: CDR1 SEHNR, CDR2 FQNEAQ (reference sequence). This CDR3 is built from 12 residues. The CDR3 protein is CASSSKPGELFF. The DNA for the CDR3 is TGTGCCAGCAGCTCCAAACCCGGGGAGCTGTTTTTT.